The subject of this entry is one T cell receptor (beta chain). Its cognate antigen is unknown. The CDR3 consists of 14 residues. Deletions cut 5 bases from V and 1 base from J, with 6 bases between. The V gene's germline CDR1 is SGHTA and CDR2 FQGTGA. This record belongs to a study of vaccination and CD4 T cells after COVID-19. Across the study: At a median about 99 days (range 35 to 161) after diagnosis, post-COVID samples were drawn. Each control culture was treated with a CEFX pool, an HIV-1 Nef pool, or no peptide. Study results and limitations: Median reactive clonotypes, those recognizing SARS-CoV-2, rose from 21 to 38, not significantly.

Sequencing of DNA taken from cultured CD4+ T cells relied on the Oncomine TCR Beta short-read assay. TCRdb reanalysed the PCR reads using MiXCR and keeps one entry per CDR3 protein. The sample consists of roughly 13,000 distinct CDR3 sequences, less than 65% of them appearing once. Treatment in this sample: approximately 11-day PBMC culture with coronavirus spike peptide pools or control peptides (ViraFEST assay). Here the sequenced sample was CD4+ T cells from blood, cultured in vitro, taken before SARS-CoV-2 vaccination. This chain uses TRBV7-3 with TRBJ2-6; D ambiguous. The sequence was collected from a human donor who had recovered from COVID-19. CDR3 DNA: TGTGCCAGCAGCCTATCATCTGGGGCCAACGTCCTGACTTTC. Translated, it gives CASSLSSGANVLTF.